These T cell receptor beta chains were read from a single sample in a study of T cells in Graves' hyperthyroidism and ophthalmopathy. Each CDR3 protein is one row after TCRdb ran MiXCR on the multiplex PCR reads. The top ten hold about 49% of the sample, which has under 350,000 distinct CDR3 sequences, 18% seen once. Sequenced sample: blood. These TCRs come from a woman aged 45-60 years with Graves' hyperthyroidism. Each CDR3 is given with its conserved first and last residue. The D gene is left open where the match is weak. Clone size appears in some rows only: once, few, many, or a class for an expanded clone.

>NA|TRBD1|TRBV19|TRBJ1-2
CASKDRGQYGYTF
TGTGCCAGTAAGGACAGGGGTCAATATGGCTACACCTTC
>many|NA|TRBV28|TRBJ1-2
CASSLDTGHNGYTF
TGTGCCAGCAGTTTGGACACGGGCCACAATGGCTACACCTTC
>NA|TRBD1|TRBV9|TRBJ2-5
CASSADRAGETQYF
TGTGCCAGCAGCGCCGACAGGGCTGGGGAGACCCAGTACTTC
>many|TRBD1|TRBV2|TRBJ1-1
CASSGAGTGVDTEAFF
TGTGCCAGCAGTGGCGCCGGGACAGGGGTCGACACTGAAGCTTTCTTT
>many|TRBD1|TRBV12-3/TRBV12-4|TRBJ1-1
CASSMRTGMNTEAFF
TGTGCCAGCAGTATGCGGACAGGGATGAACACTGAAGCTTTCTTT
>NA|NA|TRBV19|TRBJ2-7
CASSPQGTYEQYF
TGTGCCAGTAGCCCCCAGGGAACCTACGAGCAGTACTTC
>NA|NA|TRBV20-1|TRBJ2-1
CSAPNMGGEQFF
TGCAGTGCCCCTAATATGGGGGGTGAGCAGTTCTTC
>many|NA|TRBV5-5|TRBJ1-1
CASSLVRTASEAFF
TGTGCCAGCAGCTTGGTTCGGACAGCCTCTGAAGCTTTCTTT
>few|TRBD1|TRBV30|TRBJ1-2
CAWRHNPGDRSNYGYTF
TGTGCCTGGAGGCATAACCCGGGGGACAGATCTAACTATGGCTACACCTTC
>many|NA|TRBV3-1|TRBJ1-1
CASSQVEGTRRILAFF
TGTGCCAGCAGCCAAGTTGAGGGAACACGTCGAATTTTAGCTTTCTTT
>NA|TRBD2|TRBV7-8|TRBJ2-5
CASSTPGTSGRRETQYF
TGTGCCAGCAGCACCCCCGGGACTAGCGGGAGACGTGAGACCCAGTACTTC
>NA|TRBD2|TRBV3-1|TRBJ2-1
CASSQVWTSGGAGNNEQFF
TGTGCCAGCAGCCAAGTTTGGACTAGCGGGGGGGCGGGGAACAATGAGCAGTTCTTC
>few|TRBD2|TRBV12-3/TRBV12-4|TRBJ2-2
CASSFYGGGTGELFF
TGTGCCAGCAGTTTTTATGGGGGGGGCACCGGGGAGCTGTTTTTT
>NA|NA|TRBV5-1|TRBJ1-2
CASSLTANNYGYTF
TGCGCCAGCAGCTTAACCGCGAATAACTATGGCTACACCTTC
>few|TRBD2|TRBV4-1|TRBJ2-7
CASSQEERGTSPHGQYF
TGCGCCAGCAGCCAAGAGGAAAGGGGGACTAGCCCCCACGGGCAGTACTTC
>NA|TRBD1|TRBV12-3/TRBV12-4|TRBJ1-5
CASSVGQGANQPQHF
TGTGCCAGCAGTGTGGGACAGGGGGCCAATCAGCCCCAGCATTTT
>few|TRBD2|TRBV10-2|TRBJ2-3
CASSERLAGPADTQYF
TGCGCCAGCAGTGAGAGGCTAGCGGGGCCGGCCGATACGCAGTATTTT
>many|NA|TRBV19|TRBJ1-1
CASSITGAYAEAFF
TGTGCCAGTAGTATTACAGGAGCCTATGCTGAAGCTTTCTTT
>NA|TRBD2|TRBV29-1|TRBJ2-3
CSVRGLAGSDTRYF
TGCAGCGTTCGAGGACTAGCGGGGTCAGATACGCGGTATTTT
>NA|TRBD1|TRBV20-1|TRBJ2-7
CSASEGAGGFEQYF
TGCAGTGCTAGCGAGGGGGCAGGAGGCTTCGAGCAGTACTTC
>many|NA|TRBV6-5|TRBJ2-3
CASSYGAEPDTQYF
TGTGCCAGCAGTTACGGGGCGGAACCAGATACGCAGTATTTT
>few|NA|TRBV6-1|TRBJ1-2
CASSVTLPGAYGYTF
TGTGCCAGCAGTGTAACCCTCCCGGGTGCCTATGGCTACACCTTC
>NA|TRBD2|TRBV20-1|TRBJ2-1
CSARISGGAWYNEQFF
TGCAGTGCTAGAATTAGCGGGGGGGCGTGGTACAATGAGCAGTTCTTC
>NA|TRBD2|TRBV20-1|TRBJ2-1
CSAVEREFYEQFF
TGCAGTGCGGTGGAGCGGGAGTTCTATGAGCAGTTCTTC
>few|NA|TRBV6-5|TRBJ1-3
CASSYLVPRRGDGNTIYF
TGTGCCAGCAGTTACCTGGTTCCTAGGAGGGGCGATGGAAACACCATATATTTT
>many|NA|TRBV7-2|TRBJ2-3
CASSPRITDTQYF
TGTGCCAGCAGCCCTAGGATCACAGATACGCAGTATTTT
>once|TRBD1|TRBV2|TRBJ1-5
CASTGQGNRPQHF
TGTGCCAGTACGGGACAGGGAAATCGGCCCCAGCATTTT
>NA|NA|TRBV9|TRBJ2-7
CASSPAGVQNEQYF
TGTGCCAGCAGCCCGGCGGGTGTCCAGAACGAGCAGTACTTC
>NA|NA|TRBV5-5|TRBJ2-1
CASSLEPEQFF
TGTGCCAGCAGCTTGGAACCCGAGCAGTTCTTC
>NA|NA|TRBV19|TRBJ2-5
CASSISSQETQYF
TGTGCCAGTAGTATATCCAGCCAAGAGACCCAGTACTTC
>few|NA|TRBV5-1|TRBJ1-1
CASSLDGRMNTEAFF
TGCGCCAGCAGCTTGGACGGACGAATGAACACTGAAGCTTTCTTT
>few|TRBD1|TRBV6-2/TRBV6-3|TRBJ2-4
CASSYSGDRADIQYF
TGTGCCAGCAGTTACTCGGGGGACAGGGCTGACATTCAGTACTTC
>many|TRBD2|TRBV20-1|TRBJ2-1
CSARATSGSLDEQFF
TGCAGTGCTAGAGCGACTAGCGGGAGTTTAGATGAGCAGTTCTTC
>many|TRBD2|TRBV20-1|TRBJ2-3
CSARDRYGGAADTQYF
TGCAGTGCTAGAGATAGGTACGGGGGGGCCGCAGATACGCAGTATTTT